This T cell receptor beta chain was found in a study of human T cells and chemical hapten exposure. Study as a whole: Mostly female, the patients presented with alopecia areata, totalis or universalis.

Time point denoted: pre-sensitization, week 0. Documented treatment: therapeutic diphenylcyclopropenone sensitization with weekly scalp DPC. One entry per CDR3 protein, called by TCRdb with MiXCR from the RACE reads. The table records some 300,000 distinct CDR3 sequences, 5% to 6.5% of them present only once. This clonotype has just a few counts. The antigen is not known. Study observations and caveats: Having alopecia, the donors may differ immunologically from healthy people.

The V gene's germline CDR1 is MDHEN and CDR2 SYDVKM. The V and J ends lost 3 bases and 6 bases respectively, with 5 bases between them. The CDR3 is 11 residues long. The specimen was whole blood, collected in connection with sensitization to the hapten diphenylcyclopropenone (DPC). The chain links TRBV28 to TRBJ1-2, with D hard to call. The TCR comes from a woman between 18 and 30 years old with alopecia areata. Some clones in this sample may be carry-over from other donors' samples. CDR3 sequence reads: CASSFLHGYTF. CDR3 nucleotides: TGTGCCAGCAGTTTCCTCCATGGCTACACCTTC.